This TCR beta chain was identified in a study of graft-versus-host responses after intestinal transplantation (dated by TCRdb to about 2021). About the full investigation: The transplants that recipients received were multivisceral, liver-intestinal, or isolated intestinal. Anti-thymocyte globulin induction was given to all recipients, followed by maintenance tacrolimus and steroids for two to four years. After intestinal transplantation, graft-versus-host and host-versus-graft alloreactive T cell clones were followed in the graft, circulation and bone marrow using bulk TCR-beta CDR3 sequencing. Alloreactive clones were identified by sequencing pre-transplant mixed lymphocyte reaction products and comparing them with unstimulated pre-transplant donor and recipient T cells. The cohort enrolled about 23 intestinal transplant recipients, one of whom was a retransplant, and a few patients without pretransplant specimens were excluded. Donor T cell macrochimerism was defined as a peak of at least 4% donor T cells among recipient peripheral blood mononuclear cells. Rather than going through the commercial service, samples from three later patients were sequenced in-house on an Illumina MiSeq and processed with MiXCR. What the research found in general, with its limitations: Early after transplant, peak levels of circulating GvH clones were found to be associated with declines in HvG clones. GvH clones were detected in recipient bone marrow, and some appeared earlier in ileal mucosa or blood, consistent with an intestinal mucosal origin. The conclusions were limited by the relatively low number and heterogeneity of the intestinal transplant patients. In the allografts of patients with donor T cell macrochimerism, GvH to HvG T cell clonal ratios were high.

The sample's time point label is to be understood as: cells obtained before transplantation from donor or recipient. CD3+CD4+ and CD3+CD8+ populations were FACS-sorted from unstimulated pre-transplant donor and recipient cells taken from spleen or lymph nodes. As concerns this clone: It has no known antigen specificity. The record has no base qualities; no much larger clone is one base away.

Library prep was done by the immunoSEQ multiplex PCR assay. In most patients, genomic DNA was isolated using the Qiagen DNeasy Blood and Tissue Kit and sent frozen to Adaptive Biotechnologies for TCR sequencing. For most patients, genomic DNA was subjected to high-throughput TCR-beta CDR3 sequencing by Adaptive Biotechnologies. As for the authors' bioinformatics: Adaptive's ImmunoSEQ software supplied the TCR sequencing data for more than 15 patients, while MiXCR and VDJtools were used to process a few other patients. To correct CD4 versus CD8 sorting errors, any sequence found in both subsets at a frequency ratio below 5:1 was removed. CDR3 nucleotide sequences shared between donor and recipient were removed because the origin of such sequences could not be assigned. Alloreactive clones required at least 2-fold expansion over unstimulated cells and minimum CFSE-low frequency of 0.002% (template counts) or 0.001% (read counts). A clone was considered mappable if detected in the sequenced pre-transplant spleen, lymph node, or MLR CFSE-low populations of the donor or recipient. Cumulative frequency of alloreactive clones was calculated as a percentage of all sequences weighted by copy number. The table comes from immuneACCESS by way of TCRdb, which keeps in-frame sequences with V and J called. Part of the clones is missing from these tables; in studies checked, under half for an unresolved V gene and the rest for unknown reasons. That table furnishes V, J and clone size, whereas the DNA furnished D and trimming. This sample lists tens of thousands of clones; approximately 95% were detected once. The ten largest clones add up to approximately 0.21% of the sample.

This TCR was recovered from a human donor who was the organ donor for an intestinal transplant. The sample here was unstimulated CD8+ T cells sorted from spleen or lymph node cells, taken before transplant.

The CDR3 protein sequence reads: CASSTNPGGTEAFF. The nucleotides are TGTGCCAGCAGCACCAATCCGGGGGGCACTGAAGCTTTCTTT. The chain was built from TRBV13 and TRBJ1-1; a tentative D call is TRBD1 (5 bases match). From cysteine to phenylalanine, the CDR3 is 14 amino acids long. This entry keeps only the CDR3 DNA: 42 bases, framed from base 1. From a lookup of the germline V gene (reference sequence), CDR1 and CDR2 are PRHDT and FYEKMQ. Between the V and J ends, shortened by 5 bases and 4 bases respectively, the junction contains 14 bases. Where the CDR3 stops, the reference TRBV13 and TRBJ1-1 genes take over; the full variable domain is AAGVIQSPRHLIKEKRETATLKCYPIPRHDTVYWYQQGPGQDPQFLISFYEKMQSDKGSIPDRFSAQQFSDYHSELNMSSLELGDSALYFCASSTNPGGTEAFFGQGTRLTVV.